This paragraph covers one T cell receptor (beta chain) sequence. Its antigen is unidentified. The data were taken from a study of T-cell memory formation after mild COVID-19. Whole-study results and caveats: Contracting CD8+ clones were enriched in EMRA, CD4+ mainly in CM and EM. That cross-reactive memory joined was suggested by some responding clones appearing in pre-infection memory.

V was pared by 7 bases and J by 8 bases, with 17 bases between. The germline V gene has CDR1 DFQATT and CDR2 SNEGSKA (reference sequence). The CDR3 has 12 residues. TCRdb called the 5' RACE reads again in MiXCR, with one record for every CDR3 protein. The data hold about 210,000 distinct CDR3 sequences, with roughly a tenth observed a single time. This receptor was identified in a man younger than 30 who had mild COVID-19 (a few samples of this study predate the infection). Cell type and time point are not known. Input material: PBMCs or a T cell subset sorted from them (not recorded which). The chain uses TRBV20-1 and TRBJ1-2; D ambiguous. This chain's CDR3 is CSGPDRNEGYTF. The CDR3 nucleotides read TGCAGTGGACCGGACCGCAACGAGGGCTACACCTTC.